This is a list of T cell receptor beta chains from one sample in a study of CD8 T cells in ankylosing spondylitis. TCRdb called the 5' RACE reads again in MiXCR, with one record for every CDR3 protein. The data show 800,000 to 900,000 distinct CDR3 sequences, with 12% seen just once and more than 0.5% held by the top ten. The specimen sequenced was blood, either unsorted or a sorted T cell fraction (not recorded which). The receptors come from a male donor with ankylosing spondylitis. CDR3s include the opening cysteine and the closing phenylalanine or tryptophan. D genes are given only for firm matches. Clone size is stated in some rows and not others, as once, few, many or a class when expanded.

TRBV11-2	-	TRBJ1-2	-	13	TGTGCCAGCAGCGCGTTGGCAAGATATGGCTACACCTTC	CASSALARYGYTF
TRBV5-1	TRBD2	TRBJ2-2	few	15	TGCGCCACCTCCGGGACTAGCGTCCCCACCGGGGAGCTGTTTTTT	CATSGTSVPTGELFF
TRBV12-3/TRBV12-4	TRBD2	TRBJ2-2	few	16	TGTGCCAGCAGTTCCGGACTAGCGGGAGACACCGGGGAGCTGTTTTTT	CASSSGLAGDTGELFF
TRBV29-1	-	TRBJ1-1	many	13	TGCAGCGTTGAATGGGACCAAAACGGGCCGGCTTTCTTT	CSVEWDQNGPAFF
TRBV15	TRBD1	TRBJ2-1	-	16	TGTGCCACCAGCAGTAAAAAGACAGGGCGGTTAAGTGAGCAGTTCTTC	CATSSKKTGRLSEQFF
TRBV7-2	TRBD1	TRBJ1-5	few	15	TGTGCCAGCAGCTTATTCGCGGGACAGAATCAGCCCCAGCATTTT	CASSLFAGQNQPQHF
TRBV4-1	-	TRBJ2-7	few	16	TGCGCCAGCAGCCAGGATTCGACAGGCGCTACCTACGAGCAGTACTTC	CASSQDSTGATYEQYF
TRBV4-3	-	TRBJ1-6	few	15	TGCGCCAGCAGCCAAGATTCCGGGTTCAATTCACCCCTCCACTTT	CASSQDSGFNSPLHF
TRBV5-6	TRBD2	TRBJ2-3	-	15	TGTGCCAGCAGCAGTAGCGGGGCAATCACAGATACGCAGTATTTT	CASSSSGAITDTQYF
TRBV24-1	TRBD1	TRBJ1-4	-	16	TGTGCCACCAGTGATCCCAGGGGGCCGACTAATGAAAAACTGTTTTTT	CATSDPRGPTNEKLFF
TRBV7-2	-	TRBJ2-7	few	12	TGTGCCAGCAGCTTAAACCCCCGCGAGCAGTACTTC	CASSLNPREQYF
TRBV20-1	-	TRBJ2-7	-	14	TGCAGTGCTAGAGGGTCACAGGTATCCTACGAGCAGTACTTC	CSARGSQVSYEQYF
TRBV6-1	-	TRBJ1-2	few	13	TGTGCCAGCTCCAGTTGGACAGACTATGGCTACACCTTC	CASSSWTDYGYTF
TRBV20-1	-	TRBJ2-7	many	15	TGCAGTGCTTTTACGACAGGCCTAAGCTCCTACGAGCAGTACTTC	CSAFTTGLSSYEQYF
TRBV20-1	TRBD1	TRBJ1-2	few	14	TGCAGTGCTCAGGACAGGGGCTCTAACTATGGCTACACCTTC	CSAQDRGSNYGYTF
TRBV7-9	TRBD1	TRBJ1-2	-	16	TGTGCCAGCAGCCCCTATGGGCGGGACAGGACCTATGGCTACACCTTC	CASSPYGRDRTYGYTF
TRBV10-2	-	TRBJ2-1	few	14	TGCGCCACCGAGGGGACCGGGATGGTCACTGAGCAGTTCTTC	CATEGTGMVTEQFF